These T cell receptor beta chains were read from a single sample in a study of PD-L1 blockade in urothelial cancer. Method: immunoSEQ multiplex PCR; TCRdb's copy keeps in-frame clones and lacks some. The data contain about 81,000 clones, roughly nine tenths of them singletons. The sequenced sample was PBMCs, obtained around atezolizumab (anti-PD-L1) treatment. Receptors originate from a woman older than 75 with urothelial cancer. Both conserved end residues are part of each CDR3. Each record gives: clone size, V gene, D gene, J gene, CDR3 protein, CDR3 DNA. D genes are given only for firm matches. Expanded clones get a size class; other rows say once, few or many, or leave the size out.

abundance: -
v_gene: TRBV7-9
d_gene: -
j_gene: TRBJ1-2
CDR3aa: CASSLDGGNYGYTF
CDR3nt: TGTGCCAGCAGCTTAGATGGCGGGAACTATGGCTACACCTTC

abundance: -
v_gene: TRBV9
d_gene: -
j_gene: TRBJ1-1
CDR3aa: CASSGQGPASEAFF
CDR3nt: TGTGCCAGCAGCGGCCAGGGTCCGGCCTCTGAAGCTTTCTTT

abundance: -
v_gene: TRBV7-2
d_gene: TRBD1
j_gene: TRBJ1-3
CDR3aa: CASSLVGQGTGNTIYF
CDR3nt: TGTGCCAGCAGCTTAGTGGGACAGGGCACTGGAAACACCATATATTTT

abundance: -
v_gene: TRBV6-6
d_gene: TRBD1
j_gene: TRBJ2-2
CDR3aa: CASSLQGAETGELFF
CDR3nt: TGTGCCAGCAGTTTACAGGGGGCTGAGACCGGGGAGCTGTTTTTT

abundance: -
v_gene: TRBV7-8
d_gene: -
j_gene: TRBJ2-2
CDR3aa: CATPRRETANTGELFF
CDR3nt: TGTGCCACCCCTCGTCGAGAAACAGCGAACACCGGGGAGCTGTTTTTT

abundance: -
v_gene: TRBV11-1
d_gene: TRBD2
j_gene: TRBJ2-1
CDR3aa: CASSLPSGRGEQFF
CDR3nt: TGTGCCAGCAGCCTGCCTAGCGGGAGGGGTGAGCAGTTCTTC

abundance: -
v_gene: TRBV10-2
d_gene: -
j_gene: TRBJ1-1
CDR3aa: CATRTGSTEAFF
CDR3nt: TGCGCCACCCGAACAGGGAGCACTGAAGCTTTCTTT

abundance: once
v_gene: TRBV28
d_gene: -
j_gene: TRBJ1-1
CDR3aa: CASSPVDGRTFF
CDR3nt: TGTGCCAGCAGTCCCGTCGATGGGAGGACTTTCTTT

abundance: -
v_gene: TRBV15
d_gene: -
j_gene: TRBJ1-5
CDR3aa: CATSGNRNYQPQHF
CDR3nt: TGTGCCACCAGTGGGAACAGGAACTATCAGCCCCAGCATTTT

abundance: -
v_gene: TRBV27
d_gene: TRBD1
j_gene: TRBJ1-4
CDR3aa: CASSADRGMGTNEKLFF
CDR3nt: TGTGCCAGCAGTGCGGACAGGGGGATGGGTACTAATGAAAAACTGTTTTTT

abundance: -
v_gene: TRBV10-1
d_gene: TRBD1
j_gene: TRBJ1-5
CDR3aa: CASSDTTGVGNQPQHF
CDR3nt: TGCGCCAGCAGTGATACGACAGGGGTGGGCAATCAGCCCCAGCATTTT

abundance: once
v_gene: TRBV28
d_gene: TRBD2
j_gene: TRBJ2-1
CDR3aa: CASSLTSDYNEQFF
CDR3nt: TGTGCCAGCAGTTTGACTAGCGACTACAATGAGCAGTTCTTC

abundance: once
v_gene: TRBV11-2
d_gene: -
j_gene: TRBJ2-1
CDR3aa: CASSPTDGGSGNEQFF
CDR3nt: TGTGCCAGCAGCCCCACAGACGGTGGGAGTGGGAATGAGCAGTTCTTC

abundance: -
v_gene: TRBV13
d_gene: -
j_gene: TRBJ2-1
CDR3aa: CASSVRTPLNEQFF
CDR3nt: TGTGCCAGCAGCGTCAGGACTCCCTTAAATGAGCAGTTCTTC

abundance: few
v_gene: TRBV28
d_gene: -
j_gene: TRBJ2-5
CDR3aa: CASSSGTRSMGETQYF
CDR3nt: TGTGCCAGCAGTTCAGGGACAAGGTCGATGGGCGAGACCCAGTACTTC

abundance: -
v_gene: TRBV27
d_gene: TRBD2
j_gene: TRBJ2-5
CDR3aa: CASSLGRLAGGFLETQYF
CDR3nt: TGTGCCAGCAGTTTGGGGAGACTAGCGGGAGGGTTTCTAGAGACCCAGTACTTC

abundance: -
v_gene: TRBV27
d_gene: TRBD1
j_gene: TRBJ1-4
CDR3aa: CASSLLTGGVEKLFF
CDR3nt: TGTGCCAGCAGTTTATTGACAGGGGGCGTAGAAAAACTGTTTTTT

abundance: -
v_gene: TRBV7-2
d_gene: -
j_gene: TRBJ2-4
CDR3aa: CASSLARTEVQYF
CDR3nt: TGTGCCAGCAGCTTAGCTCGGACAGAAGTTCAGTACTTC

abundance: -
v_gene: TRBV28
d_gene: TRBD1
j_gene: TRBJ2-3
CDR3aa: CASSLLGQGLEADTQYF
CDR3nt: TGTGCCAGCAGTTTATTAGGACAGGGCCTGGAAGCAGATACGCAGTATTTT

abundance: -
v_gene: TRBV9
d_gene: TRBD1
j_gene: TRBJ1-3
CDR3aa: CASSSDRVGYTIYF
CDR3nt: TGTGCCAGCAGCTCCGACAGGGTCGGTTACACCATATATTTT